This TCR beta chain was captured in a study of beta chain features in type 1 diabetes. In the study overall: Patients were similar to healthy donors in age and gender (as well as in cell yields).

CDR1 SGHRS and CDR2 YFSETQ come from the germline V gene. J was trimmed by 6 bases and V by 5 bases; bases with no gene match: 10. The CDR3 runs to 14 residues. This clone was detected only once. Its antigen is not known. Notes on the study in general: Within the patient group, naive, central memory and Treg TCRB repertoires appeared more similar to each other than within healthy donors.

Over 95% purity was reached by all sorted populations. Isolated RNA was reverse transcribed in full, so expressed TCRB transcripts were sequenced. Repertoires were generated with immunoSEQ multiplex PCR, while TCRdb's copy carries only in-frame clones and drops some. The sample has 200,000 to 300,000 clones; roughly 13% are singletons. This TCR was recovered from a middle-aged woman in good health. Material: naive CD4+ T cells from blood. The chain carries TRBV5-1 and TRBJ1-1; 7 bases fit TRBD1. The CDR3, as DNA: TGCGCCAGCAGAATTGACAGGGCTTCCCCTGAAGCTTTCTTT. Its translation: CASRIDRASPEAFF.